This T cell receptor beta chain was identified in a study of cytomegalovirus exposure and HLA in healthy donors. Study-level results: Later genetic work tied a missense DCLRE1C variant to beta-chain V and J trimming. High sensitivity and specificity were reportedly achieved when the classifier diagnosed cytomegalovirus status.

Only one count was recorded for this clone. The antigen is unknown. The primer mix had 60 Vbeta and 13 Jbeta primers. TCRdb's copy holds only in-frame clones and misses some; the assay was immunoSEQ multiplex PCR. The table records over 100,000 clones, around 86% of them present only once. The CDR3 loop spans 15 amino acids. Per the germline V gene, CDR1 is LNHDA and CDR2 is SQIVND (reference sequence). The J segment lost 5 bases and the V segment lost 3 bases, leaving 7 bases of the junction unmatched. This chain connects TRBV19 to TRBJ2-3, with 8 bases aligning to TRBD1. Specimen: PBMCs. This TCR derives from a man aged 25 to 45 in good health and CMV-seronegative. CDR3 bases: TGTGCCAGTAGTATCTATGCAGGGGGCATAGATACGCAGTATTTT. This encodes CASSIYAGGIDTQYF.